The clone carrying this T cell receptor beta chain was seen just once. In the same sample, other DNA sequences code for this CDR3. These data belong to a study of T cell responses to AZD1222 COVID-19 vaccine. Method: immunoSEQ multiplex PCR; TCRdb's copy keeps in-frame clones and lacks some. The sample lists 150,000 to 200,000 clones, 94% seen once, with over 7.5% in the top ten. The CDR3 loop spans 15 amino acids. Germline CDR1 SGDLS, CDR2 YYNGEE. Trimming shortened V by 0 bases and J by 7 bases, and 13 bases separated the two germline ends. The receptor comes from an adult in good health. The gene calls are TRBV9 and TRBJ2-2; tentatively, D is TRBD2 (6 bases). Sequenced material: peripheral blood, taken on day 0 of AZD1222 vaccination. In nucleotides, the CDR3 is TGTGCCAGCAGCGTAGGGAGGGTAAGGGACGGGGAGCTGTTTTTT. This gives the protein CASSVGRVRDGELFF.